These T cell receptor beta chains were read from a single sample in a study of T cell repertoires in cytomegalovirus infection. TCRdb analysed the reads with MiXCR anew, one entry per CDR3 protein. The table has 510,000 or so distinct CDR3 sequences, approximately 26% seen once; the top ten hold about 12%. Sequencing was carried out using PBMCs. All receptors derive from a human donor in good health (CMV status not recorded). Some clones in this sample may be carry-over from other donors' samples. Each CDR3 is given with its conserved first and last residue. Fields, in order: V gene, clone size, J gene, D gene, CDR3 DNA, CDR3 protein. A D gene is named only where the DNA matches it firmly. Clone size is stated in some rows and not others, as once, few, many or a class when expanded.

v_gene: TRBV11-2; abundance: many; j_gene: TRBJ2-5; d_gene: -; CDR3nt: TGTGCCAGCAGCTGGCGGAGCGGGCAGAACCAAGAGACCCAGTACTTC; CDR3aa: CASSWRSGQNQETQYF
v_gene: TRBV19; abundance: -; j_gene: TRBJ2-1; d_gene: -; CDR3nt: TGTGCCAGTAGTATCCGGGTAGTCTCCTACAATGAGCAGTTCTTC; CDR3aa: CASSIRVVSYNEQFF
v_gene: TRBV9; abundance: -; j_gene: TRBJ1-4; d_gene: -; CDR3nt: TGTGCCAGCAGCCTCAGGGTGGACGCTGAAAAACTGTTTTTT; CDR3aa: CASSLRVDAEKLFF
v_gene: TRBV10-3; abundance: few; j_gene: TRBJ1-1; d_gene: -; CDR3nt: TGTGCCATCAGCAAGGACGGAACTGAAGCTTTCTTT; CDR3aa: CAISKDGTEAFF
v_gene: TRBV28; abundance: many; j_gene: TRBJ1-5; d_gene: -; CDR3nt: TGTGCCAGCGGGCCGAACCCCAGCAATCAGCCCCAGCATTTT; CDR3aa: CASGPNPSNQPQHF
v_gene: TRBV7-3; abundance: few; j_gene: TRBJ1-4; d_gene: TRBD1; CDR3nt: TGTGCCAGCAGCCGGACAGGTGGCGAAAAACTGTTTTTT; CDR3aa: CASSRTGGEKLFF
v_gene: TRBV7-2; abundance: many; j_gene: TRBJ2-4; d_gene: -; CDR3nt: TGTGCCAGCAGCTTGAATGGAGCCAAAAACATTCAGTACTTC; CDR3aa: CASSLNGAKNIQYF
v_gene: TRBV14; abundance: few; j_gene: TRBJ2-7; d_gene: -; CDR3nt: TGTGCCAGCAGCCGCGAAAAGCGGGTATTCTACGAGCAGTACTTC; CDR3aa: CASSREKRVFYEQYF
v_gene: TRBV30; abundance: few; j_gene: TRBJ2-1; d_gene: -; CDR3nt: TGTGCCTGGAGTTTAAGGGGGAGGGCCCTTGAGCAGTTCTTC; CDR3aa: CAWSLRGRALEQFF
v_gene: TRBV2; abundance: -; j_gene: TRBJ2-1; d_gene: TRBD2; CDR3nt: TGTGCCAGCAGTGCGGGACTAGCGGGAGATGGGCAGTTCTTC; CDR3aa: CASSAGLAGDGQFF
v_gene: TRBV6-6; abundance: -; j_gene: TRBJ2-7; d_gene: -; CDR3nt: TGTGCCAGCAGCCCGGGACGGAGGAGCTCCTACGAGCAGTACTTC; CDR3aa: CASSPGRRSSYEQYF
v_gene: TRBV20-1; abundance: -; j_gene: TRBJ2-3; d_gene: -; CDR3nt: TGCAGTGCTGTGGGGGCAGCTAGCACAGATACGCAGTATTTT; CDR3aa: CSAVGAASTDTQYF
v_gene: TRBV7-6; abundance: many; j_gene: TRBJ2-1; d_gene: TRBD2; CDR3nt: TGTGCCAGCAGCCCAACTAGCGGGAGGTCCAGGGCGGATGAGCAGTTCTTC; CDR3aa: CASSPTSGRSRADEQFF
v_gene: TRBV29-1; abundance: few; j_gene: TRBJ1-1; d_gene: -; CDR3nt: TGCAGCGTTGAGGAGTTGAACACTGAAGCTTTCTTT; CDR3aa: CSVEELNTEAFF
v_gene: TRBV7-2; abundance: few; j_gene: TRBJ2-3; d_gene: -; CDR3nt: TGTGCCAGCAGCTTTATAGCGCTGGATACGCAGTATTTT; CDR3aa: CASSFIALDTQYF
v_gene: TRBV12-3/TRBV12-4; abundance: many; j_gene: TRBJ1-1; d_gene: -; CDR3nt: TGTGCCAGCAGTTTAACAGGTCGGGAAGCTTTCTTT; CDR3aa: CASSLTGREAFF
v_gene: TRBV28; abundance: -; j_gene: TRBJ2-3; d_gene: TRBD2; CDR3nt: TGTGCCAGCAGCGAGCGGGAGAATTTTAGAGATACGCAGTATTTT; CDR3aa: CASSERENFRDTQYF
v_gene: TRBV7-2; abundance: -; j_gene: TRBJ2-1; d_gene: TRBD2; CDR3nt: TGTGCCAGCAGCCCCCACTCCGGGACTAGCGGGAACAATGAGCAGTTCTTC; CDR3aa: CASSPHSGTSGNNEQFF
v_gene: TRBV7-2; abundance: many; j_gene: TRBJ2-1; d_gene: TRBD2; CDR3nt: TGTGCCAGCAGCCCAAGCGGGAGTTCCTACAATGAGCAGTTCTTC; CDR3aa: CASSPSGSSYNEQFF
v_gene: TRBV7-6; abundance: -; j_gene: TRBJ1-1; d_gene: TRBD1; CDR3nt: TGTGCCAGCAGCGTCCTAACAGGGGGCGCGGAAGCTTTCTTT; CDR3aa: CASSVLTGGAEAFF
v_gene: TRBV20-1; abundance: -; j_gene: TRBJ2-3; d_gene: TRBD1; CDR3nt: TGCAGTGCTAGACAGGGGGCGTCGGGAGATACGCAGTATTTT; CDR3aa: CSARQGASGDTQYF
v_gene: TRBV7-9; abundance: few; j_gene: TRBJ2-2; d_gene: -; CDR3nt: TGTGCCAGCAAAGGGGAGCTGTTTTTT; CDR3aa: CASKGELFF
v_gene: TRBV6-2/TRBV6-3; abundance: -; j_gene: TRBJ2-7; d_gene: -; CDR3nt: TGTGCCAGCAGAGAGACCACCAGGCTCTACGAGCAGTACTTC; CDR3aa: CASRETTRLYEQYF
v_gene: TRBV7-3; abundance: -; j_gene: TRBJ2-3; d_gene: -; CDR3nt: TGTGCCAGCAGCTTAAGGGTCACCCGTGATACGCAGTATTTT; CDR3aa: CASSLRVTRDTQYF
v_gene: TRBV28; abundance: -; j_gene: TRBJ1-1; d_gene: TRBD1; CDR3nt: TGTGCCAGCAGATGGACAGGGTCGGTGACTGAAGCTTTCTTT; CDR3aa: CASRWTGSVTEAFF
v_gene: TRBV6-2/TRBV6-3; abundance: few; j_gene: TRBJ1-1; d_gene: TRBD1; CDR3nt: TGTGCCAGCAGTTACTCAGACAGGGCTGAAGCTTTCTTT; CDR3aa: CASSYSDRAEAFF
v_gene: TRBV12-3/TRBV12-4; abundance: many; j_gene: TRBJ2-5; d_gene: -; CDR3nt: TGTGCCAGCAGTCCCCGGACTTCAAGCCCAGAGACCCAGTACTTC; CDR3aa: CASSPRTSSPETQYF
v_gene: TRBV11-2; abundance: few; j_gene: TRBJ2-5; d_gene: -; CDR3nt: TGTGCCAGCAGCCCCCGTGGAGCGGAGACCCAGTACTTC; CDR3aa: CASSPRGAETQYF
v_gene: TRBV10-3; abundance: -; j_gene: TRBJ1-2; d_gene: -; CDR3nt: TGTGCCATCAGTCCAGACAGCAACTATGGCTACACCTTC; CDR3aa: CAISPDSNYGYTF
v_gene: TRBV7-9; abundance: -; j_gene: TRBJ2-2; d_gene: -; CDR3nt: TGTGCCAGCAGCGGCGAGTTCGACAGGTACACCGGGGAGCTGTTTTTT; CDR3aa: CASSGEFDRYTGELFF
v_gene: TRBV27; abundance: -; j_gene: TRBJ2-7; d_gene: -; CDR3nt: TGTGCCAGCAGTGCCCGACAGGGACTCCGAGCCTACGAGCAGTACTTC; CDR3aa: CASSARQGLRAYEQYF
v_gene: TRBV7-2; abundance: -; j_gene: TRBJ2-7; d_gene: TRBD2; CDR3nt: TGTGCCAGCAGCTTGGGACTAGCGGGGGACAAAAAGTACTTC; CDR3aa: CASSLGLAGDKKYF
v_gene: TRBV20-1; abundance: few; j_gene: TRBJ2-7; d_gene: -; CDR3nt: TGCAGTGCTCGCCGGGACGCCTACGAGCAGTACTTC; CDR3aa: CSARRDAYEQYF
v_gene: TRBV19; abundance: -; j_gene: TRBJ1-1; d_gene: -; CDR3nt: TGTCCCAGGCTATGGGGAGCTTTCTTT; CDR3aa: CPRLWGAFF
v_gene: TRBV6-2/TRBV6-3; abundance: -; j_gene: TRBJ2-1; d_gene: TRBD2; CDR3nt: TGTGCCAGCACCCCCGGGACTAGCGGGAGGAATGAGCAGTTCTTC; CDR3aa: CASTPGTSGRNEQFF
v_gene: TRBV12-5; abundance: few; j_gene: TRBJ2-2; d_gene: -; CDR3nt: TGTGCTAGTGGTTTGGTACACCCAGGGGAGCTGTTTTTT; CDR3aa: CASGLVHPGELFF
v_gene: TRBV7-2; abundance: many; j_gene: TRBJ1-6; d_gene: TRBD1; CDR3nt: TGTGCCAGCAGCTCCGGGACAGGGGATAGGTCACCCCTCCACTTT; CDR3aa: CASSSGTGDRSPLHF
v_gene: TRBV12-3/TRBV12-4; abundance: -; j_gene: TRBJ2-1; d_gene: -; CDR3nt: TGTGCCAGCAGTTTAATGCCGCGAAATAACAATGAGCAGTTCTTC; CDR3aa: CASSLMPRNNNEQFF
v_gene: TRBV7-9; abundance: few; j_gene: TRBJ1-5; d_gene: -; CDR3nt: TGTGCCAGCAGCTTAGGATCCGGGGTCGGTCAGCCCCAGCATTTT; CDR3aa: CASSLGSGVGQPQHF
v_gene: TRBV7-9; abundance: few; j_gene: TRBJ1-4; d_gene: TRBD1; CDR3nt: TGTGCCAGCAGCCCGGCGGGACAGGGGAATGAAAAACTGTTTTTT; CDR3aa: CASSPAGQGNEKLFF
v_gene: TRBV7-9; abundance: many; j_gene: TRBJ2-2; d_gene: TRBD2; CDR3nt: TGTGCCAGCAGCACCCCTAGCGGGAGGGCCGCCCTTGAGGGGGAGCTGTTTTTT; CDR3aa: CASSTPSGRAALEGELFF
v_gene: TRBV12-3/TRBV12-4; abundance: few; j_gene: TRBJ2-1; d_gene: -; CDR3nt: TGTGCCAGCAGTCCCTCTAGACTGGAGCAGTTCTTC; CDR3aa: CASSPSRLEQFF
v_gene: TRBV6-5; abundance: -; j_gene: TRBJ2-2; d_gene: TRBD2; CDR3nt: TGTGCCAGCAGTTACTCCCTTGGTGCGGGAGCTCACACCGGGGAGCTGTTTTTT; CDR3aa: CASSYSLGAGAHTGELFF
v_gene: TRBV4-1; abundance: -; j_gene: TRBJ2-1; d_gene: TRBD2; CDR3nt: TGCGCCAGCAGCCAAGACCCGGGGGGGGCCCCCAATGACAATGAGCAGTTCTTC; CDR3aa: CASSQDPGGAPNDNEQFF
v_gene: TRBV7-2; abundance: many; j_gene: TRBJ1-2; d_gene: TRBD1; CDR3nt: TGTGCCAGCAGCCACTTTTCAATCCGGGACAGGGACCAGAAACAGGCTGGCTACACCTTC; CDR3aa: CASSHFSIRDRDQKQAGYTF
v_gene: TRBV28; abundance: few; j_gene: TRBJ2-1; d_gene: -; CDR3nt: TGTGCCAGCAGTTTGGGGTGGGGTGAGCAGTTCTTC; CDR3aa: CASSLGWGEQFF
v_gene: TRBV30; abundance: few; j_gene: TRBJ2-5; d_gene: -; CDR3nt: TGTGCCTGGAGTGGACAGTTGGCCCAGTACTTC; CDR3aa: CAWSGQLAQYF
v_gene: TRBV20-1; abundance: few; j_gene: TRBJ2-7; d_gene: -; CDR3nt: TGCAGTGCTAGATCCAGGAGTAGCTCCTACGAGCAGTACTTC; CDR3aa: CSARSRSSSYEQYF
v_gene: TRBV6-4; abundance: few; j_gene: TRBJ2-1; d_gene: -; CDR3nt: TGTGCCAGCAGTGGGGGAGCCACCCCAAACAATGAGCAGTTCTTC; CDR3aa: CASSGGATPNNEQFF
v_gene: TRBV7-6; abundance: -; j_gene: TRBJ1-5; d_gene: TRBD1; CDR3nt: TGTGCCAGCAGCTTTAAATGGTCCGAGGGACAGGTCAATCAGCCCCAGCATTTT; CDR3aa: CASSFKWSEGQVNQPQHF
v_gene: TRBV28; abundance: many; j_gene: TRBJ2-3; d_gene: TRBD2; CDR3nt: TGTGCCAGCAGTTTGTTACTAGCGGCTAGCACAGATACGCAGTATTTT; CDR3aa: CASSLLLAASTDTQYF
v_gene: TRBV11-2; abundance: -; j_gene: TRBJ2-1; d_gene: -; CDR3nt: TGTGCCAGCAGCTACAGGGCCAGGGCCGGGGGGAATGAGCAGTTCTTC; CDR3aa: CASSYRARAGGNEQFF
v_gene: TRBV12-3/TRBV12-4; abundance: few; j_gene: TRBJ2-7; d_gene: -; CDR3nt: TGTGCCAGCAGTTTACCAGGGAACGAGCAGTACTTC; CDR3aa: CASSLPGNEQYF
v_gene: TRBV7-2; abundance: -; j_gene: TRBJ2-7; d_gene: TRBD1; CDR3nt: TGTGCCAGCAGCTTAGTCTCCCCCAGGGGGTCCTACGAGCAGTACTTC; CDR3aa: CASSLVSPRGSYEQYF